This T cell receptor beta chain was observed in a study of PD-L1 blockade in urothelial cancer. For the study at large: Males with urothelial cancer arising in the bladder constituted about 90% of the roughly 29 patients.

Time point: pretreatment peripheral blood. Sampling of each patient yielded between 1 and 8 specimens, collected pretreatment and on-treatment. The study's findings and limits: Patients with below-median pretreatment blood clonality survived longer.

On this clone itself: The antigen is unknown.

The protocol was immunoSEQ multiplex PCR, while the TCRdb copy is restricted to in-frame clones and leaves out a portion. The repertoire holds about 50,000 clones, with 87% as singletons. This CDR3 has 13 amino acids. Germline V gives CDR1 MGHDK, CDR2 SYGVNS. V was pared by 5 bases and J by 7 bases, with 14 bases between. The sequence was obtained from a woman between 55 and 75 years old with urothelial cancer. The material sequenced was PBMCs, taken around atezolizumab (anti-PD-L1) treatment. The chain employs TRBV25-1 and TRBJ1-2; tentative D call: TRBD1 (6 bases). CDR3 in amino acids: CASSRGASRGYTF. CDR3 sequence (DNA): TGTGCCAGCAGTCGGGGGGCATCCCGTGGCTACACCTTC.